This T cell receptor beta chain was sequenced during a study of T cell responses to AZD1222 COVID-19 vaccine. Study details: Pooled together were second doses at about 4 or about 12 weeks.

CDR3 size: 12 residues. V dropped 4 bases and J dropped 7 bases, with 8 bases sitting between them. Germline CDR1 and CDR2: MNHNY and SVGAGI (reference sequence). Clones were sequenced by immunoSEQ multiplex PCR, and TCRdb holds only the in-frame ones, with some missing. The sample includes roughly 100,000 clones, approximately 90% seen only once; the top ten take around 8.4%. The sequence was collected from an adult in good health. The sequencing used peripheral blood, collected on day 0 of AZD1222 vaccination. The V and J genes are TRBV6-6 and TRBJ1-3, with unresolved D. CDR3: CASSSVTNTIYF. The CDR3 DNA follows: TGTGCCAGCAGTTCCGTAACGAACACCATATATTTT.